Detailed here is one T cell receptor beta chain. Its target is unknown. The PCR made use of 60 Vbeta and 13 Jbeta primers. The table came from immunoSEQ multiplex PCR; TCRdb's copy has only in-frame clones and leaves some out. Among about 83,000 clones listed, 78% were seen once. The sample belongs to a study of cytomegalovirus exposure and HLA in healthy donors. Germline trimming cut 8 bases from V and 8 bases from J; bases unmatched to any gene: 11. The CDR3 is made up of 13 amino acids. Germline V gene data show CDR1 as SQVTM and CDR2 as ANQGSEA. Study conclusions and caveats: Diagnosis of cytomegalovirus status made by the classifier reportedly showed high specificity and sensitivity. In a later analysis, an Asian-associated ancestry cluster reportedly showed fewer N-insertions than the approximately 700-donor mean. Analyses of presence and absence presupposed an approximately uniform sequencing depth across donors.

The chain has TRBV29-1 and TRBJ2-1, with TRBD1 matching over 8 bases. This receptor was identified in a young man in good health and CMV-seropositive. The sample taken for sequencing was PBMCs. The DNA of the CDR3 is TGCAGCTCTGCACGGACAGGGACCGATGAGCAGTTCTTC. It specifies CSSARTGTDEQFF.